This TCR beta chain was documented in a study of early T cells in non-severe SARS-CoV-2 infection. Study details: Unsorted whole blood bulk RNA was sequenced, with unpaired chains. Study-level results: There was a bias toward anti-spike CD8 responses in VDJdb matching, which missed private and CD4 specificities.

About this clonotype itself: The target antigen is unknown.

Germline V gene lookup returns CDR1 LGHDT and CDR2 YNNKEL (reference sequence). V was clipped by 4 bases and J by 4 bases; unmatched bases: 7. The CDR3 consists of 15 residues. Individual cDNA molecules each received unique molecular identifiers attached to them. TCRdb ran MiXCR on the 5' RACE reads and lists one entry per CDR3 protein. The data show under 85,000 distinct CDR3 sequences, 14% to 15% seen once. This chain uses TRBV3-1 with TRBJ1-2, with TRBD1 identical over 9 bases. The source is an adult who was a healthcare worker with PCR-confirmed SARS-CoV-2 infection or an uninfected control (not recorded which). The sequenced sample consisted of whole blood. Here the CDR3 reads CASSPRDRVGYGYTF. DNA for the CDR3: TGTGCCAGCAGCCCGCGGGACAGGGTTGGCTATGGCTACACCTTC.